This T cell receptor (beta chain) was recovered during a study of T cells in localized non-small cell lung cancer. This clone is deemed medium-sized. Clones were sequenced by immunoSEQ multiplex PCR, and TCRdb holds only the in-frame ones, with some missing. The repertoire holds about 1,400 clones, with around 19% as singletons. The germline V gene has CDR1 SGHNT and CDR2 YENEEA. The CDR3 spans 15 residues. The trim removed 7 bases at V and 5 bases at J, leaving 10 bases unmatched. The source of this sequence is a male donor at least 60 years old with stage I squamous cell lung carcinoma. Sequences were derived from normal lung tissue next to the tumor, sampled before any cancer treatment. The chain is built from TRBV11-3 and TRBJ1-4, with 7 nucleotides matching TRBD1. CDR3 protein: CASTQGGGANEKLFF. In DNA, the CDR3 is TGTGCCAGCACCCAGGGGGGGGGCGCGAATGAAAAACTGTTTTTT.